This TCR beta chain derives from a study of T cell responses to AZD1222 COVID-19 vaccine. The V gene's germline CDR1 is SGHVS and CDR2 FQNEAQ. The trim removed 1 base at V and 5 bases at J, leaving 9 bases unmatched. This CDR3 has 16 residues. Only in-frame clones appear in the TCRdb table, and some are missing; sequencing was by immunoSEQ multiplex PCR. The data show 100,000 or so clones, with about 87% seen just once and about 1.8% held by the top ten. The sample was peripheral blood, taken on day 0 of AZD1222 vaccination. This chain links TRBV7-8 with TRBJ1-1; 8 nucleotides agree with TRBD1. This receptor was taken from an adult in good health. CDR3 loop: CASSLVGGRGRTEAFF. CDR3 bases: TGTGCCAGCAGCTTAGTGGGCGGCAGGGGGCGGACTGAAGCTTTCTTT.